The rows below give T cell receptor beta chains drawn from one sample of a study of T cell repertoires in cytomegalovirus infection. TCRdb fed the reads into MiXCR, producing one record per CDR3 protein. The repertoire has some 680,000 distinct CDR3 sequences, roughly 36% of them found once; the top ten carry 2.5% to 3.5%. The sample was PBMCs. These TCRs come from a human donor in good health (CMV status not recorded). Some clones in this sample may be carry-over from other donors' samples. CDR3s include the opening cysteine and the closing phenylalanine or tryptophan. D genes are given only for firm matches. The listing skips clone size in some rows; elsewhere it reads once, few, many or a size class.

j_call | clone_size | cdr3_length | d_call | v_call | cdr3_aa | cdr3_nt
TRBJ2-7 | few | 17 | TRBD2 | TRBV27 | CASSPTFGGGYPYEQYF | TGTGCCAGCAGTCCGACCTTCGGGGGGGGATACCCCTACGAGCAGTACTTC
TRBJ2-3 | many | 13 | . | TRBV7-2 | CASSLGARNTQYF | TGTGCCAGCAGCTTGGGGGCGCGGAATACGCAGTATTTT
TRBJ1-4 | few | 14 | TRBD1 | TRBV11-2 | CASSLKGAREKLFF | TGTGCCAGCAGCTTAAAGGGGGCGAGGGAAAAACTGTTTTTT
TRBJ2-7 | . | 13 | TRBD1 | TRBV5-1 | CASSADRGVSQYF | TGCGCCAGCAGCGCCGACAGGGGAGTGTCGCAGTACTTC
TRBJ2-1 | few | 15 | . | TRBV24-1 | CATSDGNSYIGEQFF | TGTGCCACCAGTGATGGGAACTCCTACATTGGTGAGCAGTTCTTC
TRBJ2-7 | many | 14 | . | TRBV7-2 | CASSQTARSREQYF | TGTGCCAGCAGCCAAACAGCCAGGTCCCGCGAGCAGTACTTC
TRBJ2-5 | few | 15 | TRBD1 | TRBV27 | CASSRGQGVGETQYF | TGTGCCAGCAGCCGGGGACAGGGGGTCGGGGAGACCCAGTACTTC
TRBJ2-7 | . | 14 | . | TRBV28 | CASILGGISYEQYF | TGTGCCAGCATTTTAGGAGGTATATCCTACGAGCAGTACTTC
TRBJ2-7 | few | 15 | . | TRBV10-3 | CAISEWKKSSYEQYF | TGTGCCATCAGTGAGTGGAAGAAGAGCTCCTACGAGCAGTACTTC
TRBJ2-7 | . | 14 | TRBD1 | TRBV11-2 | CASSEGQGQYEQYF | TGTGCCAGCAGCGAGGGACAGGGGCAATACGAGCAGTACTTC
TRBJ2-1 | few | 15 | . | TRBV5-1 | CASSLEVPVGNEQFF | TGCGCCAGCAGCTTGGAGGTCCCGGTGGGCAATGAGCAGTTCTTC
TRBJ2-5 | . | 15 | TRBD2 | TRBV29-1 | CSGLRLAGVGETQYF | TGCAGCGGACTCCGACTAGCGGGAGTTGGTGAGACCCAGTACTTC
TRBJ1-5 | few | 15 | . | TRBV7-2 | CASSLLGRGDQPQHF | TGTGCCAGCAGCTTACTAGGCAGGGGTGACCAGCCCCAGCATTTT
TRBJ1-1 | few | 13 | . | TRBV4-1 | CASSQDHGTEAFF | TGCGCCAGCAGCCAAGATCACGGCACTGAAGCTTTCTTT
TRBJ2-1 | few | 18 | TRBD2 | TRBV7-2 | CASSPEGTSSLSYNEQFF | TGTGCCAGCAGCCCCGAGGGGACTAGCAGCCTCTCCTACAATGAGCAGTTCTTC
TRBJ2-7 | . | 15 | TRBD1 | TRBV28 | CASSLGGQVDYEQYF | TGTGCCAGCAGTTTAGGGGGACAGGTTGACTACGAGCAGTACTTC
TRBJ1-1 | few | 11 | . | TRBV12-3/TRBV12-4 | CASSLARESFF | TGTGCCAGCAGTTTGGCGAGGGAATCATTCTTT
TRBJ1-5 | many | 13 | . | TRBV7-6 | CASSPSPNQPQHF | TGTGCCAGCAGCCCGTCGCCCAATCAGCCCCAGCATTTT
TRBJ1-1 | . | 14 | . | TRBV12-3/TRBV12-4 | CASEHGRGNTEAFF | TGTGCCAGCGAACACGGAAGGGGGAACACTGAAGCTTTCTTT
TRBJ2-1 | few | 15 | . | TRBV10-3 | CAISESPGLKNEQFF | TGTGCCATCAGTGAGTCCCCTGGGTTAAAGAATGAGCAGTTCTTC
TRBJ1-1 | . | 18 | TRBD1 | TRBV20-1 | CSARFWGTGGGRDTEAFF | TGCAGTGCTAGGTTTTGGGGGACAGGGGGAGGGAGGGACACTGAAGCTTTCTTT
TRBJ2-5 | . | 15 | TRBD2 | TRBV2 | CASSPSWGGGETQYF | TGTGCCAGCAGCCCCAGTTGGGGGGGAGGAGAGACCCAGTACTTC
TRBJ1-6 | . | 14 | . | TRBV5-1 | CASSLGDGNSPLHF | TGCGCCAGCAGCTTAGGGGACGGGAATTCACCCCTCCACTTT
TRBJ1-4 | . | 13 | . | TRBV6-5 | CASSYGIAERLFF | TGTGCCAGCAGTTACGGTATTGCGGAAAGGCTGTTTTTT
TRBJ2-1 | . | 17 | TRBD2 | TRBV27 | CASSLYGTSGSPYEQFF | TGTGCCAGCAGTTTATATGGGACTAGCGGGAGCCCTTATGAGCAGTTCTTC
TRBJ1-3 | . | 14 | . | TRBV2 | CASSVTGSGNTIYF | TGTGCCAGCAGTGTAACCGGGTCTGGAAACACCATATATTTT
TRBJ2-7 | . | 11 | . | TRBV12-3/TRBV12-4 | CASSFGTEQYF | TGTGCCAGCAGTTTTGGCACCGAGCAGTACTTC
TRBJ2-3 | . | 14 | TRBD2 | TRBV20-1 | CSALTSGVTDTQYF | TGCAGTGCTCTGACTAGCGGGGTAACAGATACGCAGTATTTT
TRBJ1-6 | many | 16 | . | TRBV27 | CASSRQGHLIYSPLHF | TGTGCCAGCAGTCGGCAGGGTCACTTGATTTATTCACCCCTCCACTTT
TRBJ2-2 | few | 16 | TRBD1 | TRBV2 | CASSDARQGNTGELFF | TGTGCCAGCAGTGATGCTAGACAGGGGAACACCGGGGAGCTGTTTTTT
TRBJ2-7 | few | 15 | . | TRBV7-2 | CASSLFGGGTYEQYF | TGTGCCAGCAGCTTATTCGGGGGAGGCACCTACGAGCAGTACTTC
TRBJ2-7 | few | 12 | . | TRBV28 | CASSFGPSEQYF | TGTGCCAGCAGTTTTGGACCCTCCGAGCAGTACTTC
TRBJ2-7 | few | 13 | TRBD1 | TRBV29-1 | CSAAGTGGDEQYF | TGCAGCGCCGCCGGGACAGGGGGCGACGAGCAGTACTTC
TRBJ2-7 | . | 15 | TRBD1 | TRBV29-1 | CSVDDPGTGSYEQYF | TGCAGCGTTGACGATCCCGGGACAGGCTCCTACGAGCAGTACTTC
TRBJ2-1 | . | 14 | TRBD1 | TRBV6-2/TRBV6-3 | CASQGASSYNEQFF | TGTGCCAGCCAGGGGGCGAGCTCCTACAATGAGCAGTTCTTC
TRBJ2-6 | . | 15 | TRBD2 | TRBV28 | CASSRLGGRANVLTF | TGTGCCAGCAGCCGCCTCGGGGGGAGAGCCAACGTCCTGACTTTC
TRBJ1-5 | . | 18 | . | TRBV20-1 | CSARDYLSGGRPNQPQHF | TGCAGTGCTAGAGATTATCTTTCCGGGGGGAGACCCAATCAGCCCCAGCATTTT
TRBJ1-5 | many | 14 | . | TRBV27 | CASSLERGDQPQHF | TGTGCCAGCAGCCTAGAACGGGGGGATCAGCCCCAGCATTTT
TRBJ2-7 | few | 16 | . | TRBV7-9 | CASSPVAGSGSYEQYF | TGTGCCAGCAGCCCCGTTGCGGGCTCTGGGTCCTACGAGCAGTACTTC
TRBJ2-1 | . | 14 | . | TRBV27 | CASSLGQRVNEQFF | TGTGCCAGCAGTTTGGGGCAGAGGGTTAATGAGCAGTTCTTC
TRBJ2-1 | . | 16 | TRBD2 | TRBV20-1 | CSASPRRGGQYNEQFF | TGCAGTGCCAGTCCGCGGCGGGGGGGTCAATACAATGAGCAGTTCTTC
TRBJ2-1 | . | 14 | TRBD2 | TRBV12-3/TRBV12-4 | CASRISGMGDEQFF | TGTGCCAGCAGAATAAGCGGGATGGGGGATGAGCAGTTCTTC
TRBJ1-2 | . | 15 | TRBD1 | TRBV6-1 | CASSEGQRLLRGYTF | TGTGCCAGCAGTGAGGGACAGCGACTCCTGAGGGGCTACACCTTC
TRBJ1-1 | . | 13 | . | TRBV28 | CASPGRSSTEAFF | TGTGCCAGCCCAGGGAGATCTAGCACTGAAGCTTTCTTT
TRBJ1-2 | once | 14 | . | TRBV5-1 | CASSLDSLYGGYTF | TGCGCCAGCAGCTTGGACAGCCTATATGGTGGCTACACCTTC
TRBJ1-5 | few | 13 | TRBD1 | TRBV30 | CAWSGQGNQPQHF | TGTGCCTGGTCGGGACAGGGGAATCAGCCCCAGCATTTT
TRBJ2-7 | once | 16 | TRBD2 | TRBV6-1 | CASSYGRASGRSEKYF | TGTGCCAGCAGTTATGGAAGGGCTAGCGGGAGAAGCGAGAAGTACTTC
TRBJ1-2 | . | 14 | TRBD1 | TRBV7-6 | CASSTQGAPYGYTF | TGTGCCAGCAGCACCCAGGGGGCCCCCTATGGCTACACCTTC
TRBJ2-3 | . | 14 | . | TRBV19 | CASSWVGDGDTQYF | TGTGCCAGTAGTTGGGTCGGGGATGGAGATACGCAGTATTTT
TRBJ2-5 | few | 18 | TRBD2 | TRBV11-2 | CASRGWGLAGTIQETQYF | TGTGCCAGCCGGGGATGGGGACTAGCGGGGACAATCCAAGAGACCCAGTACTTC
TRBJ2-5 | few | 14 | . | TRBV20-1 | CSAVQGGAEETQYF | TGCAGTGCTGTTCAAGGGGGGGCCGAGGAGACCCAGTACTTC
TRBJ1-5 | . | 14 | . | TRBV28 | CASRGKGPNQPQHF | TGTGCCAGCAGGGGGAAGGGACCCAATCAGCCCCAGCATTTT
TRBJ2-7 | . | 14 | TRBD1 | TRBV7-3 | CASSYDPGTGDKYF | TGTGCCAGCAGTTATGACCCCGGGACAGGGGACAAGTACTTC
TRBJ2-7 | few | 15 | . | TRBV12-3/TRBV12-4 | CASSPDPPGRHEQYF | TGTGCCAGCAGCCCCGACCCCCCGGGCCGCCACGAGCAGTACTTC
TRBJ1-2 | few | 14 | . | TRBV15 | CATSRAGLNYGYTF | TGTGCCACCAGCAGAGCCGGGCTTAACTATGGCTACACCTTC
TRBJ2-3 | many | 13 | . | TRBV2 | CASSDRGIDTQYF | TGTGCCAGCAGTGACAGGGGCATAGATACGCAGTATTTT
TRBJ2-2 | . | 17 | . | TRBV28 | CASSLFGAALITGELFF | TGTGCCAGCAGTTTATTCGGGGCAGCGCTCATCACCGGGGAGCTGTTTTTT